This note documents a single T cell receptor (beta chain) sequence. The sample belongs to a study of blood T cell repertoires in COVID-19. At the level of the study: Spain, Italy and the United States supplied samples that represented acute and convalescent COVID-19. Nucleic acid was either cDNA or gDNA, and it came from T cells, B-cell-depleted T cells, or PBMCs.

The authors' processing: By means of reference gene primer amplification, nucleated cell counts were estimated. Using immunoSEQ multiplex PCR, the repertoire was profiled, and TCRdb retains in-frame clones only, with some absent. That table supplies the V and J calls and clone size; D and trimming were determined from the DNA. The sample lists about 260,000 clones, 88% occurring once. This CDR3 spans 14 amino acids. CDR1 and CDR2 from the germline V gene are SGHNT and YENEEA. V lost 0 bases, J lost 8 bases, and 13 bases lay in between. The Seattle patients joined while their infection was active and were tracked longitudinally afterward.

Sequencing was performed on peripheral blood. The receptor comes from a woman aged 70-85 years with COVID-19, enrolled during active disease. V gene TRBV11-3 combines with J gene TRBJ1-2; D unclear. Here the CDR3 reads CASSLDSGSKGYTF. In nucleotides, the CDR3 is TGTGCCAGCAGCTTAGATAGCGGTTCCAAGGGCTACACCTTC.